One and the same sample provided the 3 T cell receptor beta chains below, sequenced in a study of shared clonotypes between healthy human individuals. This table comes from immunoSEQ multiplex PCR, and its TCRdb copy is limited to in-frame clones, with some not included. The top ten clones hold about 1.1% of a sample with 2 million or so clones, approximately 94% of them seen once. CD45RO-negative, CCR7-selected cells formed the naive CD8 fraction, which excluded terminally differentiated effector memory CD45RA+ cells. The sequenced material came from naive CD8+ T cells sorted from blood. Receptor source: a man younger than 35 in good health.

The chain couples TRBV15 to TRBJ2-7; D possibly corresponds to TRBD2 (5 bases). The CDR3 is made up of 14 amino acids. Germline assignment: CDR1 LNHNV and CDR2 YYDKDF (reference sequence). The V end was cut by 3 bases, the J end by 7 bases, with 16 bases between. CDR3: CATSSSFPGEEQYF. CDR3 nucleotide sequence: TGTGCCACCAGCAGTTCCTTCCCTGGGGAGGAGCAGTACTTC.

A remark on this clone: Other DNA sequences in this specimen translate into the identical CDR3. This chain uses TRBV4-3 with TRBJ1-5; D gene unclear. Trimming shortened V by 0 bases and J by 7 bases, and 10 bases separated the two germline ends. Germline V gives CDR1 LGHNA, CDR2 YSLEER. This CDR3 comprises 14 residues. The DNA for the CDR3 is TGCGCCAGCAGCCAAGATTTAGGCTTACAGCCCCAGCATTTT. The encoded protein is CASSQDLGLQPQHF.

In its sample, this clone was seen a few times. The same CDR3 can be traced to other DNA sequences in this sample. This chain links TRBV28 with TRBJ2-1; no firm D call. The CDR3 length is 12 residues. Trimming cost V 3 bases and J 4 bases, with 4 bases left between them. The germline CDR1 and CDR2 sequences are MDHEN and SYDVKM. The CDR3 spells CASSLGYNEQFF. CDR3 nucleotide sequence: TGTGCCAGCAGTTTGGGATACAATGAGCAGTTCTTC. Using reference TRBV28 and TRBJ2-1 for the parts outside the CDR3, the full variable domain is DVKVTQSSRYLVKRTGEKVFLECVQDMDHENMFWYRQDPGLGLRLIYFSYDVKMKEKGDIPEGYSVSREKKERFSLILESASTNQTSMYLCASSLGYNEQFFGPGTRLTVL.